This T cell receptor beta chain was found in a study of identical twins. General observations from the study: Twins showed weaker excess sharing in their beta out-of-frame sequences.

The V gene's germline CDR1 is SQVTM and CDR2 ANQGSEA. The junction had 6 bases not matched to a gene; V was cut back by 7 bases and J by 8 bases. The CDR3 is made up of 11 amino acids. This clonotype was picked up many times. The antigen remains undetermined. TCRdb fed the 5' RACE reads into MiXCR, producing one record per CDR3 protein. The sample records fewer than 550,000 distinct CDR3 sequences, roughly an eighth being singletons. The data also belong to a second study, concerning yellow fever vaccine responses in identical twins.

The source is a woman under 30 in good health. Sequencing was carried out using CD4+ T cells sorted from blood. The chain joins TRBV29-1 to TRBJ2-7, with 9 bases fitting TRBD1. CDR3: CSAGQGGQQYF. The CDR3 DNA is TGCAGCGCGGGACAGGGTGGACAGCAGTACTTC.